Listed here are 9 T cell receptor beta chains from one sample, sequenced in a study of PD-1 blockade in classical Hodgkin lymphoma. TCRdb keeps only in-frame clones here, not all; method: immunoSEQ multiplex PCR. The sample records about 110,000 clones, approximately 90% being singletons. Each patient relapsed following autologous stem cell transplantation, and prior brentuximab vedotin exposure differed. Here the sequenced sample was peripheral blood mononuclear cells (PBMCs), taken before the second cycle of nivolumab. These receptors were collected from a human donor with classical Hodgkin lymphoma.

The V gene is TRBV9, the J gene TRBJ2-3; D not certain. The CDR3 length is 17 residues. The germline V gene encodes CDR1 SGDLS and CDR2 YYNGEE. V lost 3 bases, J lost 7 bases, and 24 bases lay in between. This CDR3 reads CASSAVGPGFLPNTQYF. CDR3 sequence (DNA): TGTGCCAGCAGCGCGGTCGGGCCAGGATTTCTTCCCAATACGCAGTATTTT.

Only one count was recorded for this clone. The CDR3 is CASSYRLAGNYEQYF. As DNA, the CDR3 is TGTGCCAGCAGTTACCGACTAGCGGGGAACTACGAGCAGTACTTC. The chain couples TRBV7-2 to TRBJ2-7, with 11 bases fitting TRBD2. CDR3 size: 15 residues. V lost 6 bases and J lost 3; bases outside the gene matches: 7. The germline V gene has CDR1 SGHTA and CDR2 FQGNSA.

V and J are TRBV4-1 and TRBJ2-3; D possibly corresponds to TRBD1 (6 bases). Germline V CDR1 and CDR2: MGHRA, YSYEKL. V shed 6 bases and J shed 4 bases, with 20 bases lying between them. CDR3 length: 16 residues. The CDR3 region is CASSLSVSGGADTQYF. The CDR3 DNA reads TGCGCCAGCAGTCTCAGTGTCAGTGGGGGCGCAGATACGCAGTATTTT.

Here the CDR3 reads CASSSQPGTGDFYEQYF. The CDR3 DNA sequence: TGTGCCAGCAGTTCCCAGCCCGGGACAGGGGACTTCTACGAGCAGTACTTC. The genes are TRBV28 and TRBJ2-7; the match to TRBD1 covers 10 bases. This CDR3 comprises 17 residues. The trim removed 4 bases at V and 3 bases at J, leaving 12 bases unmatched. Germline CDR1 is MDHEN and CDR2 is SYDVKM.

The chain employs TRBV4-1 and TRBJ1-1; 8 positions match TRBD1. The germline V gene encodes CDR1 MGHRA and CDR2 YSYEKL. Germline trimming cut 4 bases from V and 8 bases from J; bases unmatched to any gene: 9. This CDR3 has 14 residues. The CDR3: CASSLTGGTPEAFF. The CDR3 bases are TGCGCCAGCAGCCTCACAGGGGGGACACCAGAAGCTTTCTTT.

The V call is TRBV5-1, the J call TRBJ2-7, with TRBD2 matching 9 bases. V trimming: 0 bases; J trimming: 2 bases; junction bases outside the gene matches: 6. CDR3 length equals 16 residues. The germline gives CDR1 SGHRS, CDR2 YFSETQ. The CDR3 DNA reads TGCGCCAGCAGCTTGGAACGGGCGGGAGGGCCCTACGAGCAGTACTTC. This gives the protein CASSLERAGGPYEQYF.

This CDR3 is CASSERGTSSGNTIYF. CDR3 nucleotide sequence: TGCGCCAGCAGCGAAAGAGGAACCAGCTCTGGAAACACCATATATTTT. This chain uses TRBV4-1 with TRBJ1-3; D not certain. The V end was cut by 5 bases, the J end by 0 bases, with 14 bases between. The CDR3 is 16 amino acids. CDR1 MGHRA and CDR2 YSYEKL come from the germline V gene.

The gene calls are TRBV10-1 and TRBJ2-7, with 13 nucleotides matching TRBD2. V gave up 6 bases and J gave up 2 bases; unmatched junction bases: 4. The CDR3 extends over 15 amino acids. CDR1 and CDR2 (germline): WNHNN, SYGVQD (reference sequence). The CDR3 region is CASSELAGGTYEQYF. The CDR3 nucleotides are TGCGCCAGCAGCGAACTAGCGGGAGGGACCTACGAGCAGTACTTC.

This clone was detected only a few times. The DNA of the CDR3 is TGTGCCAGCAGCCAAAAAATAGGGGGCGGCACAGATACGCAGTATTTT. This codes for CASSQKIGGGTDTQYF. This sequence joins TRBV2 and TRBJ2-3, with TRBD1 matching 7 bases. This CDR3 spans 16 amino acids. The germline gives CDR1 SNHLY, CDR2 FYNNEI. J lost 1 base, V lost 6 bases, and 10 bases had no gene match.